One sample yielded the 31 T cell receptor beta chains listed below, sequenced in a study of blood T cell repertoires in COVID-19. The repertoire was sequenced with immunoSEQ multiplex PCR; TCRdb's copy has only in-frame clones and lacks some. The top ten hold 8.5% to 10% of the sample, which has 55,000 to 70,000 clones, roughly 80% seen once. The material sequenced was peripheral blood. The receptors come from a woman older than 75 with acute or convalescent COVID-19.

The chain couples TRBV9 to TRBJ2-7; the D gene is possibly TRBD1 (6 bases). Germline CDR1 is SGDLS and CDR2 is YYNGEE. The V end lost 0 bases, the J end lost 3 bases, and 13 bases lay between the germline ends. This CDR3 spans 15 amino acids. The CDR3 sequence: CASSVGGQGFYEQYF. The CDR3 DNA follows: TGTGCCAGCAGCGTAGGGGGCCAGGGGTTCTACGAGCAGTACTTC. The full variable domain, rest sourced from reference TRBV9 and TRBJ2-7, is DSGVTQTPKHLITATGQRVTLRCSPRSGDLSVYWYQQSLDQGLQFLIQYYNGEERAKGNILERFSAQQFPDLHSELNLSSLELGDSALYFCASSVGGQGFYEQYFGPGTRLTVT.

This chain links TRBV3-1 (or the pseudogene TRBV3-2) with TRBJ1-1; D gene uncertain. The CDR3 sequence is 16 residues long. The V gene's germline CDR1 is LGHDT and CDR2 YNNKEL (reference sequence). The germline V and J ends were trimmed by 1 base and 4 bases, with 16 bases remaining between them. CDR3 in DNA: TGTGCCAGCAGCCAAGGAGGTTTTGAGGGCGGCACTGAAGCTTTCTTT. Residues: CASSQGGFEGGTEAFF.

The rearrangement links TRBV5-1 to TRBJ1-3; D is perhaps TRBD1 (6 bases). CDR1 and CDR2 from the germline V gene are SGHRS and YFSETQ. V was clipped by 1 base and J by 0 bases, with 8 bases between them. The CDR3 runs 15 residues. In nucleotides, the CDR3 is TGCGCCAGCAGCTTGACAGGGAGCTCTGGAAACACCATATATTTT. Its protein is CASSLTGSSGNTIYF.

The chain uses TRBV27 and TRBJ2-3; the D gene is possibly TRBD1 (7 bases). The CDR3 extends over 17 amino acids. Germline-derived CDR1 and CDR2 are MNHEY and SMNVEV (reference sequence). V dropped 5 bases and J dropped 0 bases, with 18 bases sitting between them. CDR3 DNA: TGTGCCAGCAGTCTCCCGCGGGACAGACTTAGCACAGATACGCAGTATTTT. This translates into CASSLPRDRLSTDTQYF.

The chain joins TRBV5-1 to TRBJ2-1; the D is unclear. This CDR3 spans 15 amino acids. Germline CDR1 SGHRS, CDR2 YFSETQ. V lost 1 base to trimming and J lost 0 bases, with 8 bases between them. The chain's CDR3 is CASSLLTSSYNEQFF. The CDR3 nucleotides are TGCGCCAGCAGCTTGTTAACGAGCTCCTACAATGAGCAGTTCTTC.

The chain joins TRBV4-1 to TRBJ2-2; 9 bases align to TRBD1. V dropped 2 bases and J dropped 0; count of bases not matched to a gene: 4. Germline V lookup: CDR1 MGHRA, CDR2 YSYEKL. The length of the CDR3 is 17 residues. Written as DNA, the CDR3 is TGCGCCAGCAGCCAATTGGGACAGGGAGCGAACACCGGGGAGCTGTTTTTT. It codes for CASSQLGQGANTGELFF.

This chain joins TRBV27 and TRBJ2-7; D unresolved. The V gene lost 5 bases and the J gene lost 1 base, with 9 bases spanning the gap. The CDR3 loop spans 13 amino acids. Germline lookup yields CDR1 MNHEY and CDR2 SMNVEV (reference sequence). The CDR3 reads CASSIDISYEQYF. CDR3 nucleotide sequence: TGTGCCAGCAGTATCGACATTTCCTACGAGCAGTACTTC.

About this clone itself: Distinct nucleotide sequences in the sample also encode this CDR3. This rearrangement joins TRBV29-1 to TRBJ2-1; the D is unclear. The CDR3 sequence is 10 residues long. Germline V gene data show CDR1 as SQVTM and CDR2 as ANQGSEA. Trimming pared 4 bases from V and 5 bases from J, leaving 3 bases between. The CDR3 protein is CSVADNEQFF. DNA of the CDR3: TGCAGCGTTGCCGACAATGAGCAGTTCTTC.

The V gene is TRBV6-5, the J gene TRBJ2-5; TRBD1 aligns across 10 bases. Trimming took 6 bases from V and 6 from J; bases not matched to a gene: 10. The germline CDR1 and CDR2 sequences are MNHEY and SVGAGI. This CDR3 comprises 15 residues. CDR3 in amino acids: CASRRDRGSVKTQYF. The CDR3 DNA reads as TGTGCCAGCAGGCGGGACAGGGGAAGTGTAAAGACCCAGTACTTC.

The chain links TRBV5-6 to TRBJ1-2; D is ambiguous. Germline V gene sequence: CDR1 SGHDT, CDR2 YYEEEE. The ends were cut back, 0 bases at V and 2 bases at J, with 17 bases in the middle. This CDR3 region has 17 residues. CDR3 protein: CASSLDSGWRRNYGYTF. The CDR3 coding sequence is TGTGCCAGCAGCTTGGATTCGGGTTGGCGGAGGAACTATGGCTACACCTTC.

V and J are TRBV7-9 and TRBJ2-2; 9 bases fit TRBD1. CDR1 is SEHNR and CDR2 is FQNEAQ in the germline V gene (reference sequence). CDR3 length equals 15 residues. The junction had 5 bases not matched to a gene; V was cut back by 5 bases and J by 4 bases. The CDR3 DNA sequence: TGTGCCAGCAGCATCCGGACAGGGGTCACCGGGGAGCTGTTTTTT. Amino acids: CASSIRTGVTGELFF. Using reference TRBV7-9 and TRBJ2-2 for the parts outside the CDR3, the full variable domain is DTGVSQNPRHKITKRGQNVTFRCDPISEHNRLYWYRQTLGQGPEFLTYFQNEAQLEKSRLLSDRFSAERPKGSFSTLEIQRTEQGDSAMYLCASSIRTGVTGELFFGEGSRLTVL.

The CDR3 nucleotides are TGTGCCAGCAGTTCGGACAGGGCTCTCTCTGGAAACACCATATATTTT. This encodes CASSSDRALSGNTIYF. The V gene is TRBV27, the J gene TRBJ1-3; 8 bases are a match to TRBD1. V was pared by 4 bases and J by 0 bases, with 5 bases of the junction left unmatched. Germline loops: CDR1 MNHEY, CDR2 SMNVEV (reference sequence). The CDR3 contains 16 residues.

This clone was seen only a few times. The CDR3, as DNA: TGTGCCACAGCAACAGGGGTTTTTAACACCGGGGAGCTGTTTTTT. Protein product: CATATGVFNTGELFF. V and J are TRBV27 and TRBJ2-2, with 7 bases that match TRBD1. J lost 2 bases, V lost 10 bases, and 10 bases had no gene match. This CDR3 contains 15 residues. Germline CDR1 is MNHEY and CDR2 is SMNVEV (reference sequence).

The chain recombines TRBV5-1 with TRBJ2-3, with 13 bases lining up with TRBD2. Germline-derived CDR1 and CDR2 are SGHRS and YFSETQ. The CDR3 length is 17 residues. J lost 7 bases, V lost 2 bases, and 10 bases had no gene match. The CDR3 DNA is TGCGCCAGCAGCTTTTTAACTAGCGGGGGGGTTGCTAATACGCAGTATTTT. This gives the protein CASSFLTSGGVANTQYF.

The chain combines TRBV4-1 with TRBJ2-6; D unclear. The CDR3 is 15 residues long. Between the trimmed V and J ends, which lost 4 bases and 0 bases, there was a span of 7 bases. CDR1 and CDR2 (germline): MGHRA, YSYEKL. The CDR3 sequence is CASSLGSSGANVLTF. The CDR3, as DNA: TGCGCCAGCAGCCTCGGGTCCTCTGGGGCCAACGTCCTGACTTTC.

J is TRBJ2-1 and V is TRBV29-1, with a tentative D call TRBD2 (6 bases). V was cut by 2 bases and J by 9 bases, with 17 bases left in between. The CDR3 loop spans 14 amino acids. Germline CDR1 and CDR2: SQVTM and ANQGSEA. DNA for the CDR3: TGCAGCGTTGAATTATTGGGTAGGAGGGGTGAGCAGTTCTTC. Its translation: CSVELLGRRGEQFF.

The V and J genes are TRBV5-1 and TRBJ2-1, with D perhaps TRBD1 (5 bases). The CDR3 totals 14 residues. Germline CDR1 SGHRS, CDR2 YFSETQ. V was shortened by 5 bases and J by 0 bases, with 9 bases between the two germline ends. The CDR3 sequence: CASRQGSSYNEQFF. CDR3 DNA sequence: TGCGCCAGCAGGCAGGGAAGCTCCTACAATGAGCAGTTCTTC.

The J gene is TRBJ1-2, the V gene TRBV10-3, with D possibly being TRBD1 (6 bases). Trimming shortened V by 6 bases and J by 5 bases, and 13 bases separated the two germline ends. The CDR3 runs to 13 residues. Germline V gene data show CDR1 as ENHRY and CDR2 as SYGVKD. The CDR3 nucleotides are TGTGCCATCAGATCAGGGGACGGATATGGCTACACCTTC. Protein sequence: CAIRSGDGYGYTF.

A few counts support this clone. J is TRBJ2-7 and V is TRBV11-1; TRBD1 aligns across 8 bases. The germline V gene has CDR1 SGHAT and CDR2 FQDESV (reference sequence). The trim removed 5 bases at V and 3 bases at J, leaving 9 bases unmatched. The CDR3 sequence is 15 residues long. The CDR3 reads CASSRGQAQGYEQYF. CDR3 DNA sequence: TGTGCCAGCAGCAGGGGACAGGCCCAAGGCTACGAGCAGTACTTC.

The J gene is TRBJ2-1, the V gene TRBV2; the D gene is possibly TRBD2 (5 bases). Trimming took 5 bases from V and 8 from J, leaving 13 bases between them. The CDR3 consists of 13 residues. Germline lookup yields CDR1 SNHLY and CDR2 FYNNEI. The CDR3 sequence is CASSTTVSDEQFF. The CDR3 nucleotides read TGTGCCAGCAGTACGACCGTTAGCGATGAGCAGTTCTTC.

V and J are TRBV2 and TRBJ2-5, with D possibly being TRBD2 (5 bases). V lost 4 bases, J lost 7 bases, and 13 bases lay in between. Germline V CDR1 and CDR2: SNHLY, FYNNEI. The CDR3 runs 13 residues. Here the CDR3 reads CASSGEKWGTQYF. CDR3 bases: TGTGCCAGCAGTGGGGAGAAATGGGGGACCCAGTACTTC.

The V gene is TRBV5-1, the J gene TRBJ2-1, with a possible D match to TRBD1 (6 bases). The length of the CDR3 is 15 residues. Trimming stripped 4 bases from V and 2 bases from J, with 13 bases between. Germline assignment: CDR1 SGHRS and CDR2 YFSETQ. The CDR3 reads CASSIGQPAYNEQFF. The CDR3 DNA reads TGCGCCAGCAGCATCGGACAGCCCGCCTACAATGAGCAGTTCTTC.

This clone was observed a few times. The chain uses TRBV9 and TRBJ1-2, with D possibly matching TRBD1 (5 bases). This CDR3 contains 13 residues. Germline CDR1 SGDLS, CDR2 YYNGEE. V gave up 4 bases and J gave up 4 bases, with 11 bases separating them. In DNA form, the CDR3 reads TGTGCCAGCAGCCCCGACAGCAGCTATGGCTACACCTTC. Translating it yields CASSPDSSYGYTF.

This clone has a handful of counts. The chain joins TRBV21-1 to TRBJ2-5; TRBD2, the D gene given by the table, was not confirmed from the DNA. TRBV21-1 is labeled a pseudogene. The CDR3 loop spans 20 amino acids. The CDR3 bases are TGTGCCAGCAGCAAAGCGGAAGGAGCGGGGCTCTCCGCCGACGAAGAGACCCAGTACTTC. Encoded protein: CASSKAEGAGLSADEETQYF.

This clone was detected once. The chain uses TRBV5-1 and TRBJ1-5; a possible D gene is TRBD1 (5 bases). Germline V gene lookup returns CDR1 SGHRS and CDR2 YFSETQ. V lost 0 bases, J lost 4 bases, and 14 bases lay in between. The CDR3 has 16 residues. The CDR3 is CASSLGNGGNNQPQHF. CDR3 nucleotide sequence: TGCGCCAGCAGCTTGGGCAACGGGGGAAATAATCAGCCCCAGCATTTT.

This chain joins TRBV6-5 and TRBJ2-7; 7 bases are shared with TRBD2. CDR1 is MNHEY and CDR2 is SVGAGI in the germline V gene. The V gene end was trimmed by 3 bases and the J gene end by 6 bases; junction bases not matched to a gene: 5. CDR3 length equals 13 residues. The CDR3 reads CASSYLPGGEQYF. CDR3 DNA: TGTGCCAGCAGTTATTTGCCGGGAGGCGAGCAGTACTTC.

The chain carries TRBV14 and TRBJ1-6; 7 bases are shared with TRBD1. The length of the CDR3 is 13 residues. J lost 8 bases, V lost 3 bases, and 1 base had no gene match. CDR1 and CDR2 from the germline V gene are SGHDN and FVKESK. The CDR3 protein is CASSHRGDSPLHF. For the CDR3, the DNA is TGTGCCAGCAGCCACAGGGGGGATTCACCCCTCCACTTT.

This sequence joins TRBV7-2 and TRBJ1-1; the D gene is possibly TRBD1 (6 bases). V shed 6 bases and J shed 2 bases, with 13 bases lying between them. CDR1 SGHTA and CDR2 FQGNSA come from the germline V gene. The CDR3 loop spans 14 amino acids. The CDR3 loop is CASSFSGGNTEAFF. The DNA of the CDR3 is TGTGCCAGCAGTTTTTCGGGGGGCAACACTGAAGCTTTCTTT. The complete variable domain, with remaining parts taken from reference TRBV7-2 and TRBJ1-1, reads GAGVSQSPSNKVTEKGKDVELRCDPISGHTALYWYRQSLGQGLEFLIYFQGNSAPDKSGLPSDRFSAERTGGSVSTLTIQRTQQEDSAVYLCASSFSGGNTEAFFGQGTRLTVV.

V gene TRBV14 combines with J gene TRBJ2-6; maybe TRBD1 (6 bases). The CDR3 runs 15 residues. The V and J ends lost 1 base and 4 bases respectively, with 8 bases between them. Germline V gene sequence: CDR1 SGHDN, CDR2 FVKESK. Written as DNA, the CDR3 is TGTGCCAGCAGCCAAGGGGGGCCCGGGGCCAACGTCCTGACTTTC. The encoded protein is CASSQGGPGANVLTF.

The chain is built from TRBV5-4 and TRBJ2-7, with D perhaps TRBD1 (5 bases). The CDR3 contains 11 residues. Germline V gives CDR1 SGHNT, CDR2 YYREEE (reference sequence). Trimming pared 6 bases from V and 7 bases from J, leaving 11 bases between. CDR3 protein: CASTDRQEQYF. Written as DNA, the CDR3 is TGTGCCAGCACCGATCGACAGGAGCAGTACTTC.

This clone has only one observation. The chain employs TRBV30 and TRBJ2-2, with TRBD2 matching 9 bases. The germline V gene encodes CDR1 GTSNPN and CDR2 SVGIG (reference sequence). This CDR3 is built from 15 residues. J was trimmed by 7 bases and V by 3 bases; bases with no gene match: 9. CDR3 nucleotide sequence: TGTGCCTGGAGGCTGGCGGGGGGGCAAGGCGGGGAGCTGTTTTTT. Encoded protein: CAWRLAGGQGGELFF.